A single sample is the source of the 19 T cell receptor beta chains below, sequenced in a study of CD8+ T cells in alopecia areata. In each case, RNA was isolated and then reverse transcribed into cDNA as the sequencing template. Produced via immunoSEQ multiplex PCR; TCRdb's table is partial and in-frame only. The table shows under 75,000 clones, with roughly half occurring only once. Sequencing used CD8+ T cells sorted from blood, obtained at week 0. These receptors all come from a human donor with alopecia areata.

Ten or more counts support this clone. V and J are TRBV20-1 and TRBJ1-2; D is ambiguous. Trimming shortened V by 2 bases and J by 3 bases, and 1 base separated the two germline ends. The CDR3 spans 10 residues. Germline assignment: CDR1 DFQATT and CDR2 SNEGSKA (reference sequence). CDR3 sequence (DNA): TGCAGTGCTAGACACTATGGCTACACCTTC. It codes for CSARHYGYTF.

The rearrangement joins TRBV4-3 to TRBJ2-7, with 13 nucleotides matching TRBD2. Per germline, CDR1 LGHNA and CDR2 YSLEER. V lost 4 bases to trimming and J lost 0 bases; unmatched junction nucleotides: 6. CDR3 length equals 17 residues. The CDR3 DNA follows: TGCGCCAGCAGCCTAACTAGCGGGAGGGCCTTCTCCTACGAGCAGTACTTC. The encoded protein is CASSLTSGRAFSYEQYF.

This clone was found a few times. V and J are TRBV4-3 and TRBJ2-1; 8 nucleotides line up with TRBD2. The V segment lost 0 bases and the J segment 2 bases; nucleotides outside the gene matches: 6. The CDR3 totals 17 residues. From germline, CDR1 is LGHNA and CDR2 YSLEER. In DNA, the CDR3 is TGCGCCAGCAGCCAAGAGGCCACTAGCGGCGCCTACAATGAGCAGTTCTTC. Translating gives CASSQEATSGAYNEQFF.

This clone was detected only a few times. The chain carries TRBV2 and TRBJ2-2; the D is unclear. Germline values: CDR1 SNHLY, CDR2 FYNNEI. The CDR3 extends over 16 amino acids. Trimming stripped 8 bases from V and 0 bases from J, with 16 bases between. The CDR3, as DNA: TGTGCCAGCGCCAACCGGCAGGCGACGAACACCGGGGAGCTGTTTTTT. Translating it yields CASANRQATNTGELFF.

The CDR3, as DNA: TGTGCCAGCAGCCAAGTCCAGAATGGCTACACCTTC. It encodes CASSQVQNGYTF. The chain combines TRBV4-2 with TRBJ1-2; D is ambiguous. V lost 1 base, J lost 6 bases, and 6 bases lay in between. Germline V gene data show CDR1 as LGHNA and CDR2 as YNFKEQ. This CDR3 has 12 amino acids.

V is TRBV9 and J is TRBJ2-5; D gene ambiguous. The CDR3 covers 14 residues. CDR1 SGDLS and CDR2 YYNGEE come from the germline V gene. Trimming pared 2 bases from V and 3 bases from J, leaving 11 bases between. The CDR3: CASSVGLRKETQYF. Written as DNA, the CDR3 is TGTGCCAGCAGCGTCGGGCTACGAAAAGAGACCCAGTACTTC.

The chain links TRBV7-9 to TRBJ1-2; D is unresolved. The CDR3 spans 14 residues. Per germline, CDR1 SEHNR and CDR2 FQNEAQ (reference sequence). V gave up 0 bases and J gave up 0 bases, with 5 bases separating them. CDR3 DNA sequence: TGTGCCAGCAGCTTAGCGGGTCCTAACTATGGCTACACCTTC. It translates to CASSLAGPNYGYTF.

This chain uses TRBV6-5 with TRBJ2-7, with 10 positions matching TRBD2. V lost 0 bases to trimming and J lost 3 bases; unmatched junction nucleotides: 2. Germline V gene sequence: CDR1 MNHEY, CDR2 SVGAGI. The CDR3 contains 15 residues. CDR3: CASSYSASGSYEQYF. CDR3 coding DNA: TGTGCCAGCAGTTACTCGGCTAGCGGGAGCTACGAGCAGTACTTC.

In this sample, this clone turned up a few times. V and J are TRBV30 and TRBJ2-7, with D perhaps matching TRBD1 (5 bases). The length of the CDR3 is 13 residues. Germline CDR1 reads GTSNPN; CDR2 reads SVGIG (reference sequence). The ends were cut back, 8 bases at V and 2 bases at J, with 16 bases in the middle. The CDR3 protein is CAQGADGAYEQYF. The CDR3, as DNA: TGTGCCCAAGGGGCGGACGGAGCCTACGAGCAGTACTTC.

This clone qualifies as large (0.1 to 1%). The gene calls are TRBV29-1 and TRBJ2-1; possibly TRBD1 or TRBD2 for D (7 bases each). Germline V lookup: CDR1 SQVTM, CDR2 ANQGSEA. The CDR3 extends over 19 amino acids. V dropped 5 bases and J dropped 1 base, with 27 bases sitting between them. DNA for the CDR3: TGCAGCGTTACGTCCCCAGGGGGGGGTTCTCGGACATCCTACAATGAGCAGTTCTTC. Residues: CSVTSPGGGSRTSYNEQFF.

This chain joins TRBV5-1 and TRBJ1-5; no reliable D call. V lost 4 bases and J 0 bases, leaving 8 bases between the germline ends. The CDR3 consists of 14 residues. CDR1 and CDR2 (germline): SGHRS, YFSETQ. CDR3 amino acids: CASSTDGSNQPQHF. CDR3 bases: TGCGCCAGCAGCACAGACGGTAGCAATCAGCCCCAGCATTTT.

As to this clone: Germline is not matched at one junction end, which may reflect a read error. This chain joins TRBV5-1 and TRBJ1-1; 10 bases line up with TRBD1. CDR3 length: 14 residues. CDR1 is SGHRS and CDR2 is YFSETQ in the germline V gene. This CDR3 reads CASSLGQGITEAFF. CDR3 bases: TGCGCCAGCAGTTTGGGACAGGGGATCACTGAAGCTTTCTTT.

This clone occurred many times. This chain joins TRBV7-2 and TRBJ1-5; 7 bases are a match to TRBD1. With V trimmed by 2 bases and J by 6 bases, 7 bases remained unmatched. Germline V gene sequence: CDR1 SGHTA, CDR2 FQGNSA. This CDR3 has 15 residues. CDR3 region: CASSLTDRAIQPQHF. The CDR3 nucleotides are TGTGCCAGCAGCTTAACCGACAGGGCTATTCAGCCCCAGCATTTT.

This chain connects TRBV29-1 to TRBJ2-1; D could derive from TRBD1 or TRBD2 (5 bases each). The V end was cut by 1 base, the J end by 7 bases, with 14 bases between. The germline gives CDR1 SQVTM, CDR2 ANQGSEA. CDR3 length: 14 amino acids. The CDR3 sequence: CSVEVQRWGNEQFF. The CDR3 DNA reads as TGCAGCGTTGAAGTCCAGCGCTGGGGGAATGAGCAGTTCTTC.

The chain combines TRBV19 with TRBJ2-7; 7 nucleotides match TRBD1. Germline values: CDR1 LNHDA, CDR2 SQIVND (reference sequence). The CDR3 runs to 11 residues. The junction had 3 bases not matched to a gene; V was cut back by 9 bases and J by 4 bases. The CDR3 DNA follows: TGTGCCAGCCGACAGGGTTACGAGCAGTACTTC. Amino acid sequence: CASRQGYEQYF.

The chain uses TRBV29-1 and TRBJ2-7; tentatively, D is TRBD1 or TRBD2 (6 bases each). Trimming removed 4 bases at V and 5 bases at J, with 9 bases between. Germline CDR1 SQVTM, CDR2 ANQGSEA. CDR3 length equals 11 residues. Here the CDR3 reads CSVVGGDEQYF. Here the CDR3 DNA reads TGCAGCGTTGTGGGGGGCGACGAGCAGTACTTC.

This clone came up a few times. This rearrangement joins TRBV5-5 to TRBJ2-3; possible D gene TRBD2, 6 bases. Trimming took 5 bases from V and 0 from J, leaving 16 bases between them. The CDR3 is 16 amino acids. Per the germline V gene, CDR1 is SGHKS and CDR2 is YYEKEE (reference sequence). CDR3 bases: TGTGCCAGCAGGGACTATAGCGGAGCTAGCACAGATACGCAGTATTTT. It yields the protein CASRDYSGASTDTQYF.

The rearrangement links TRBV10-2 to TRBJ2-7; no clear D gene. The germline gives CDR1 WSHSY, CDR2 SAAADI. This CDR3 is 11 amino acids long. V was trimmed by 8 bases and J by 3 bases, leaving 8 bases between them. The CDR3 DNA is TGCGCCAGCGGCACAGACTACGAGCAGTACTTC. Amino acids: CASGTDYEQYF.

This clone was counted between two and nine times. The rearrangement uses TRBV23-1 and TRBJ1-5; D might be TRBD1 (6 bases). TRBV23-1 is marked as an open reading frame, function uncertain. V lost 2 bases and J 0 bases, leaving 17 bases between the germline ends. The CDR3 covers 18 residues. The CDR3 DNA follows: TGCGCCAGCAGTCAAGACGCCTGTAGGGGGGCTAGCAATCAGCCCCAGCATTTT. It is translated as CASSQDACRGASNQPQHF.